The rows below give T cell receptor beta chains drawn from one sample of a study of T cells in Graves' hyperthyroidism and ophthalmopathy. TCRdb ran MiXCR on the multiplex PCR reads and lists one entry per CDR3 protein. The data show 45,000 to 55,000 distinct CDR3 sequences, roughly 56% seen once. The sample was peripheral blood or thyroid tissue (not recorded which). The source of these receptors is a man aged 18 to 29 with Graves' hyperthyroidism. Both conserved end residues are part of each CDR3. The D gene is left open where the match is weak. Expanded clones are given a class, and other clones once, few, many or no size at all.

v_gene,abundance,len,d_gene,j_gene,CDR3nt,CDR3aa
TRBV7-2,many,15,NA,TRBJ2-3,TGTGCCAGCAGCCCAGAGGGGCTCGGCACAGATACGCAGTATTTT,CASSPEGLGTDTQYF
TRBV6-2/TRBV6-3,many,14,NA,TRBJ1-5,TGTGCCAGCAGGACAGCTTATAGCAATCAGCCCCAGCATTTT,CASRTAYSNQPQHF
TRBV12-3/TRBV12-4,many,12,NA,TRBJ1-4,TGTGCCAGCAGTCAGACCTACCGACGACTGTTTTTT,CASSQTYRRLFF
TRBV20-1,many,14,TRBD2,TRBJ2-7,TGCAGTGCCGGCGAGCTAGCGGGAGCGGACGAGCAGTACTTC,CSAGELAGADEQYF
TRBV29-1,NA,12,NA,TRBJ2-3,TGCAGCGCACTGGCCAGCACAGATACGCAGTATTTT,CSALASTDTQYF
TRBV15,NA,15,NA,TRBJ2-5,TGTGCCACCAGCAGAGTTCAAGACAGGTCGGCGACCCAGTACTTC,CATSRVQDRSATQYF
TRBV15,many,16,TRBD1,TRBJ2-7,TGTGCCACCAGCAGATACCCCAGGGGGGACAGGGAAGGGCAGTACTTC,CATSRYPRGDREGQYF
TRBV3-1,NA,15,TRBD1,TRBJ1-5,TGTGCCAGCAGCCACGGGACAGGGGGTGGACAGCCCCAGCATTTT,CASSHGTGGGQPQHF
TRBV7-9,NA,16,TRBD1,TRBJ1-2,TGTGCCAGCAGCGAGACCGCCGGGACAGCTAACTATGGCTACACCTTC,CASSETAGTANYGYTF
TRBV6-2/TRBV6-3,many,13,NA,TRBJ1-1,TGTGCCAGCAGTTACGAGCGGGACACTGAAGCTTTCTTT,CASSYERDTEAFF
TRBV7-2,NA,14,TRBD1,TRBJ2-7,TGTGCCAGCAGGGGGACAGGGGTGGCCTACGAGCAGTACTTC,CASRGTGVAYEQYF
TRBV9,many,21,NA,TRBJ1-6,TGTGCCAGCATCGTATCTCTGTATGGCAGTCACGAGGATTTTTATAATTCACCCCTCCACTTT,CASIVSLYGSHEDFYNSPLHF
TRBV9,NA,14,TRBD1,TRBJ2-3,TGTGCCAGCAGCGTGGGACAGGGGGGAGATACGCAGTATTTT,CASSVGQGGDTQYF
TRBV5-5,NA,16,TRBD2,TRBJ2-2,TGTGCCAGCAGCTTAGGCGGGAGGGCCGACACCGGGGAGCTGTTTTTT,CASSLGGRADTGELFF
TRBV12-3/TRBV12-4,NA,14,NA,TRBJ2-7,TGTGCCAGCGGTGCTCCTGAAGGACAGTACGAGCAGTACTTC,CASGAPEGQYEQYF
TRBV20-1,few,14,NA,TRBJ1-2,TGCAGTGCTAGATTCCCGGGACTCCGCTATGGCTACACCTTC,CSARFPGLRYGYTF
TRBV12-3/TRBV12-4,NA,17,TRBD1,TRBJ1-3,TGTGCCAGCAACCACCTCGGGCCTTGGGACAGGGGAAACACCATATATTTT,CASNHLGPWDRGNTIYF
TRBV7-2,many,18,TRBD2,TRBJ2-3,TGTGCCAGCAGCTCGGGACTAGCGGGGGGTACTAGCACAGATACGCAGTATTTT,CASSSGLAGGTSTDTQYF
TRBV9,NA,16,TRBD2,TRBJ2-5,TGTGCCAGCAGCGTATCGTCCCAGCGGGGGGAAGAGACCCAGTACTTC,CASSVSSQRGEETQYF
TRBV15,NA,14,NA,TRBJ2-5,TGTGCCACCAGCAGTGCAGGGGCCCAAGAGACCCAGTACTTC,CATSSAGAQETQYF
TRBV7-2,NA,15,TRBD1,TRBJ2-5,TGTGCCAGCAGCCGAATCGGGACAGTGACAGAGACCCAGTACTTC,CASSRIGTVTETQYF
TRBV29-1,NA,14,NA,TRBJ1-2,TGCAGTGCTAGAGATTGGGGGACGAGCCATGGCTACACCTTC,CSARDWGTSHGYTF
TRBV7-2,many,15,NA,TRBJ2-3,TGTGCCAGCAGCTTAGAGTATGATCCGACAGATACGCAGTATTTT,CASSLEYDPTDTQYF
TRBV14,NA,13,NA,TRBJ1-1,TGTGCCAGCAGCCCGAAGAAGGGCACTGAAGCTTTCTTT,CASSPKKGTEAFF
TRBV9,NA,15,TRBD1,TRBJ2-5,TGTGCCAGCAGCTACGGGCCCGAGGGGGCAGAGACCCAGTACTTC,CASSYGPEGAETQYF
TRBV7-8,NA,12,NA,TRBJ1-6,TGTGCCAGCAGTCGGCCTGGTGAGCCCCTCCACTTT,CASSRPGEPLHF
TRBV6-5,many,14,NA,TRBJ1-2,TGTGCCAGCAGTCCCTTAGGGGGTAACTATGGCTACACCTTC,CASSPLGGNYGYTF
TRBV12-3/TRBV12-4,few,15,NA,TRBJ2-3,TGTGCCAGCAGTTTAGGGGGCGGGAGCACAGATACGCAGTATTTT,CASSLGGGSTDTQYF
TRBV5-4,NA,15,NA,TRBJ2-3,TGTGCCAGCAGCGCCTCAGGGTATGGCGCAGATACGCAGTATTTT,CASSASGYGADTQYF
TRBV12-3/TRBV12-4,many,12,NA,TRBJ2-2,TGTGCCAGCAGTTTTGCGGTGGGGGAGCTGTTTTTT,CASSFAVGELFF
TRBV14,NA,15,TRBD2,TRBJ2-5,TGTGCCAGCAGCCAAGAGGCTAGCGGGGCGGAGACCCAGTACTTC,CASSQEASGAETQYF
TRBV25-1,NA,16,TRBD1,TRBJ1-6,TGTGCCAGCAGTTCTTCCAGGGGGCTGAACAATTCACCCCTCCACTTT,CASSSSRGLNNSPLHF
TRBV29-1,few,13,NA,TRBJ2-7,TGCAGCGTCACCGACAGAGTTTCCTACGAGCAGTACTTC,CSVTDRVSYEQYF
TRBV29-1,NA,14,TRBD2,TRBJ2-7,TGCAGCGTGAGCCGGGGGGAAAAAAACTACGAGCAGTACTTC,CSVSRGEKNYEQYF
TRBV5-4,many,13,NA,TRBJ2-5,TGTGCCAGCAGCAATACTAGGCAAGAGACCCAGTACTTC,CASSNTRQETQYF
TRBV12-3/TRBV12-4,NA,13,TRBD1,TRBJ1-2,TGTGCCAGCAGGTCTGACAGGGGGCACTGCTACACCTTC,CASRSDRGHCYTF
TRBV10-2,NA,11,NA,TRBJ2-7,TGCGCCAGCAGTGACTCCGGGACGGGGAGCTTC,CASSDSGTGSF
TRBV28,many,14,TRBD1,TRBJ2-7,TGTGCCAGCAGTTACAGGGGCAGGCCCTACGAGCAGTACTTC,CASSYRGRPYEQYF
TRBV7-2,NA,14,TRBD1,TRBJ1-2,TGTGCCAGCAGCCGAGACAGGGTAAACTATGGCTACACCTTC,CASSRDRVNYGYTF
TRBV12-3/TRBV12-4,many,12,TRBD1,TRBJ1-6,TGTGCCAGCAGTCGGGACAGTTCACCCCTCCACTTT,CASSRDSSPLHF
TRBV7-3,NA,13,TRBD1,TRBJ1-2,TGTGCCAGCAGCTCAGGGGGAGGGCCTGGCTACACCTTC,CASSSGGGPGYTF
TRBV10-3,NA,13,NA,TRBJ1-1,TGTGCCATCAGCCTCACAGGGACTACTGAAGCTTTCTTT,CAISLTGTTEAFF
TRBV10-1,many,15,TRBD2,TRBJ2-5,TGCGCCAGCAGTGACGGTAGCGGGGGCCAAGAGACCCAGTACTTC,CASSDGSGGQETQYF
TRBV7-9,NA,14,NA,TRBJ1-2,TGTGCCAGCAGCCCAGCTCTTGGGTCCTATGGCTACACCTTC,CASSPALGSYGYTF
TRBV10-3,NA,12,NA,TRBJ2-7,TGTGCCATAACTAACAATCCCTACGAGCAGTACTTC,CAITNNPYEQYF
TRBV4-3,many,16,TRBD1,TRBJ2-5,TGCGCCAGCAGCCGAGGAGTCGCAGGGGGCGGCGAGACCCAGTACTTC,CASSRGVAGGGETQYF
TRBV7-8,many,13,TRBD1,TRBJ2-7,TGTGCCAGCAGCGGGGGACAGACCTACGAGCAGTACTTC,CASSGGQTYEQYF
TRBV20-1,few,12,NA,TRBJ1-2,TGCAGTGCTGCCCGGACGGGTTCCGTGAGCACCTTC,CSAARTGSVSTF
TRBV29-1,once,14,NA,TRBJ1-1,TGCAGCGTTGACCCAGGTTGGGGATACACTGAAGCTTTCTTT,CSVDPGWGYTEAFF
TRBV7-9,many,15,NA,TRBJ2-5,TGTGCCAGCAGCTTAGCCGGCCCGGCAGGAGAGACCCAGTACTTC,CASSLAGPAGETQYF
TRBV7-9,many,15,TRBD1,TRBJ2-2,TGTGCCAGCAGCCGAGGGACAGTCAACACCGGGGAGCTGTTTTTT,CASSRGTVNTGELFF
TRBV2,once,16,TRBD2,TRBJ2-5,TGTGCCAGCAGTTTAGGTGGCGGGGGGGCTAAAGAGACCCCGTACTTC,CASSLGGGGAKETPYF